Given below is one T cell receptor beta chain in context. The antigen remains undetermined. The study ran its PCR with 60 Vbeta and 13 Jbeta primers. In the study's own analysis: Unique TCR beta chains numbered roughly 84 million in a later analysis, with approximately 10 million shared. Using immunoSEQ multiplex PCR, the repertoire was profiled, and TCRdb retains in-frame clones only, with some absent. That table furnishes V, J and clone size, whereas the DNA furnished D and trimming. The sample includes under 85,000 clones, 79% of them seen just once. The entry originates in a study of cytomegalovirus exposure and HLA in healthy donors. V was pared by 4 bases and J by 0 bases, with 8 bases between. Germline V lookup: CDR1 KGHSH, CDR2 LQKENI. This CDR3 spans 14 amino acids. Study findings and constraints: TCR beta sequences reportedly predicted most subjects' HLA-A and HLA-B alleles accurately. As immune exposure information, only CMV serostatus was available.

The chain recombines TRBV18 with TRBJ2-3; D gene ambiguous. Sequencing was done on a sample of PBMCs. The receptor's source is a woman in her thirties or forties in good health and CMV-seropositive. Here the CDR3 reads CASSLSRSTDTQYF. CDR3 bases: TGTGCCAGCTCACTGTCCAGGAGCACAGATACGCAGTATTTT.